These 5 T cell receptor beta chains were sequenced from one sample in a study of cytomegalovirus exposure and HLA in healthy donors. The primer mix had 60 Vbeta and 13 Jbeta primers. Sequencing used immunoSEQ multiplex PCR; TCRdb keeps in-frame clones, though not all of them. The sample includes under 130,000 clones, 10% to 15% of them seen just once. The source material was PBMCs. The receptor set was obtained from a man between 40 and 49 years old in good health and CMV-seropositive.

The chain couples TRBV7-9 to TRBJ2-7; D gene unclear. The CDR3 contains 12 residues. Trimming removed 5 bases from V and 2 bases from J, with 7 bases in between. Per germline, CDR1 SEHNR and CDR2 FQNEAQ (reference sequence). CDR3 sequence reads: CASSPSPYEQYF. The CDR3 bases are TGTGCCAGCAGCCCCTCCCCCTACGAGCAGTACTTC.

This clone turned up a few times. CDR3 DNA sequence: TGTGCCAGCAGGCTCGGGACTAGCGGGTCCTCCTACGAGCAGTACTTC. Translation: CASRLGTSGSSYEQYF. J is TRBJ2-7 and V is TRBV2, with TRBD2 identical over 12 bases. The CDR3 contains 16 residues. The germline V gene has CDR1 SNHLY and CDR2 FYNNEI. J lost 0 bases, V lost 6 bases, and 6 bases had no gene match.

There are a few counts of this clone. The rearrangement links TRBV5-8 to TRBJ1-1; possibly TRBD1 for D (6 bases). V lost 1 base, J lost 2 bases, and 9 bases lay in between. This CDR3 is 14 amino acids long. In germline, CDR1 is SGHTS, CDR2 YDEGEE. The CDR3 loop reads CASSLSGANTEAFF. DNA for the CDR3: TGTGCCAGCAGCTTGTCAGGGGCTAACACTGAAGCTTTCTTT.

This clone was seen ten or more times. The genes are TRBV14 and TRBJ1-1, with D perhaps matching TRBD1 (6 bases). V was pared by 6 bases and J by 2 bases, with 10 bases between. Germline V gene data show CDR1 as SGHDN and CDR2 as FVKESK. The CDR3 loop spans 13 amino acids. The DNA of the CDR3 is TGTGCCAGCAGTCTACAGGGTAACACTGAAGCTTTCTTT. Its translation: CASSLQGNTEAFF.

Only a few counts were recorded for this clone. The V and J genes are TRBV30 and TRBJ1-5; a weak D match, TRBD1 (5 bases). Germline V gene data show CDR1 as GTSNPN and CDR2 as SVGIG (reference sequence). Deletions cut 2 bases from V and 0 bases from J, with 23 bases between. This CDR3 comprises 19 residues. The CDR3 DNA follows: TGTGCCTGGAGTCCCCGGGGGACCCAAACCCCCTTTAGCAATCAGCCCCAGCATTTT. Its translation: CAWSPRGTQTPFSNQPQHF.